The entry that follows covers one T cell receptor (beta chain) sequence. This record comes from a study of chemoradiotherapy in HPV16-positive cancers. Generated by immunoSEQ multiplex PCR, the TCRdb table keeps only in-frame clones and is missing some. Found here are some 19,000 clones, around 87% of them singletons; the top ten hold less than 2.5%. With 4 bases removed from V and 11 bases from J, the gap between germline ends came to 18 bases. The germline CDR1 and CDR2 sequences are SGDLS and YYNGEE. This CDR3 contains 13 residues. The rearrangement uses TRBV9 and TRBJ1-1; D is unresolved. This TCR came from a human donor with HPV-associated anogenital cancer. The sample consisted of blood, taken from a patient who underwent chemoradiotherapy. CDR3 amino acids: CASSQDWSDGAFF. In DNA form, the CDR3 reads TGTGCCAGCAGCCAGGATTGGTCGGACGGGGCTTTCTTT.